What follows are 24 T cell receptor beta chains derived from one specimen sequenced in a study of cytomegalovirus exposure and HLA in healthy donors. Data came from immunoSEQ multiplex PCR; TCRdb stores just in-frame clones and leaves some out. Of around 52,000 clones in the sample, 88% were seen once. Material for sequencing was PBMCs. The receptor set was obtained from a woman in her 30s in good health and CMV-seronegative.

J is TRBJ2-7 and V is TRBV9; D possibly corresponds to TRBD2 (6 bases). The V end lost 0 bases, the J end lost 4 bases, and 11 bases lay between the germline ends. Germline V gene data show CDR1 as SGDLS and CDR2 as YYNGEE. The CDR3 is made up of 14 amino acids. The CDR3 loop is CASSVAGDWYEQYF. CDR3 bases: TGTGCCAGCAGCGTAGCGGGAGACTGGTACGAGCAGTACTTC.

The gene calls are TRBV21-1 and TRBJ2-7; no check of the table's D call, TRBD1, against the DNA was made. TRBV21-1 is labeled a pseudogene. The CDR3 totals 13 residues. The chain's CDR3 is CASSRDRLYEQYF. The CDR3 bases are TGTGCCAGCAGCCGGGACAGATTATACGAGCAGTACTTC.

The V gene is TRBV10-1, the J gene TRBJ2-5; 11 positions agree with TRBD2. The germline CDR1 and CDR2 sequences are WNHNN and SYGVQD (reference sequence). The junction had 6 bases not matched to a gene; V was cut back by 6 bases and J by 0 bases. This CDR3 is 16 amino acids long. The CDR3 here is CASRPRLAGYQETQYF. The DNA for the CDR3 is TGCGCCAGCAGACCCAGACTAGCGGGATACCAAGAGACCCAGTACTTC.

The chain uses TRBV6-1 and TRBJ2-7, with D maybe TRBD2 (6 bases). The CDR3 contains 13 residues. Trimming took off 1 base at V and 4 bases at J, with 8 bases between the two ends. Germline assignment: CDR1 MNHNS and CDR2 SASEGT. Written as DNA, the CDR3 is TGTGCCAGCAGTGAAGGCGGGGAATACGAGCAGTACTTC. As protein: CASSEGGEYEQYF.

This rearrangement joins TRBV9 to TRBJ2-7, with 11 nucleotides matching TRBD2. This CDR3 has 16 residues. From germline, CDR1 is SGDLS and CDR2 YYNGEE. V gave up 3 bases and J gave up 5 bases; unmatched junction bases: 10. CDR3 nucleotides: TGTGCCAGCAGCGCGAAACTAGCGGGAGCTCCCCACGAGCAGTACTTC. It specifies CASSAKLAGAPHEQYF.

The V gene is TRBV29-1, the J gene TRBJ1-2; 7 bases map to TRBD1. The germline CDR1 and CDR2 sequences are SQVTM and ANQGSEA. Trimming removed 6 bases from V and 8 bases from J; junction bases left unmatched: 9. The CDR3 sequence is 12 residues long. CDR3 nucleotide sequence: TGCAGCGTCCGGGACAGAGGTTGGGGCTACACCTTC. As protein: CSVRDRGWGYTF. The whole variable domain, remainder taken from reference TRBV29-1 and TRBJ1-2, is SAVISQKPSRDICQRGTSLTIQCQVDSQVTMMFWYRQQPGQSLTLIATANQGSEATYESGFVIDKFPISRPNLTFSTLTVSNMSPEDSSIYLCSVRDRGWGYTFGSGTRLTVV.

This clone turned up a few times. The gene calls are TRBV4-3 and TRBJ2-3, with 11 bases matching TRBD2. V lost 5 bases and J lost 2; bases outside the gene matches: 3. The V gene's germline CDR1 is LGHNA and CDR2 YSLEER. The CDR3 totals 15 residues. CDR3: CASSTLAGDTDTQYF. CDR3 DNA: TGCGCCAGCAGCACACTAGCGGGGGACACAGATACGCAGTATTTT.

The chain has TRBV2 and TRBJ1-3; TRBD1 might be the D (6 bases). The CDR3 spans 15 residues. Germline loops: CDR1 SNHLY, CDR2 FYNNEI. The V end was cut by 7 bases, the J end by 4 bases, with 17 bases between. CDR3: CASISRGLGGNTIYF. CDR3 bases: TGTGCCAGCATCAGCAGGGGCCTCGGGGGAAACACCATATATTTT.

This chain uses TRBV11-3 with TRBJ1-1, with a possible D match to TRBD1 (6 bases). The germline CDR1 and CDR2 sequences are SGHNT and YENEEA. The V and J ends lost 2 bases and 0 bases respectively, with 7 bases between them. The CDR3 is 14 amino acids. For the CDR3, the DNA is TGTGCCAGCAGCTTAAGGGGGATGAACACTGAAGCTTTCTTT. Protein: CASSLRGMNTEAFF.

This clone showed up just a few times. The chain links TRBV27 to TRBJ2-4; the match to TRBD1 covers 7 bases. CDR3 length: 13 amino acids. After removal of 5 bases from V and 7 bases from J, the junction contained 5 bases not matched to a gene. The germline CDR1 and CDR2 sequences are MNHEY and SMNVEV (reference sequence). CDR3 DNA sequence: TGTGCCAGCAGTCCCCCGGACAGGAACATTCAGTACTTC. Amino acids: CASSPPDRNIQYF.

The V and J genes are TRBV28 and TRBJ2-3; D remains unclear. Germline V gene sequence: CDR1 MDHEN, CDR2 SYDVKM. V lost 4 bases to trimming and J lost 9 bases, with 5 bases between them. This CDR3 spans 10 amino acids. The CDR3 coding sequence is TGTGCCAGCAGTTCCAGAACGCAGTATTTT. As protein: CASSSRTQYF.

This clone was seen once. The rearrangement uses TRBV4-3 and TRBJ1-4; D is uncertain. This CDR3 has 19 amino acids. V shed 6 bases and J shed 3 bases, with 26 bases lying between them. The germline gives CDR1 LGHNA, CDR2 YSLEER. CDR3 coding DNA: TGCGCCAGCAGTCATAGATGGATCGTCTCACAGATATCTAATGAAAAACTGTTTTTT. Its protein product is CASSHRWIVSQISNEKLFF.

This chain connects TRBV25-1 to TRBJ1-1; 12 bases align to TRBD1. The germline gives CDR1 MGHDK, CDR2 SYGVNS. V lost 6 bases to trimming and J lost 1 base; unmatched junction nucleotides: 3. This CDR3 region has 15 residues. CDR3 DNA sequence: TGTGCCAGCAGGAGGGACAGGGGGCCGAACACTGAAGCTTTCTTT. Translated, it gives CASRRDRGPNTEAFF. Full variable domain (rest looked up from reference TRBV25-1 and TRBJ1-1): EADIYQTPRYLVIGTGKKITLECSQTMGHDKMYWYQQDPGMELHLIHYSYGVNSTEKGDLSSESTVSRIRTEHFPLTLESARPSHTSQYLCASRRDRGPNTEAFFGQGTRLTVV.

In this sample, this clone turned up a few times. The chain carries TRBV2 and TRBJ1-1; a possible D gene is TRBD1 (5 bases). The CDR3 runs 11 residues. The ends were cut back, 7 bases at V and 10 bases at J, with 13 bases in the middle. The germline V gene has CDR1 SNHLY and CDR2 FYNNEI. As DNA, the CDR3 is TGTGCCAGCACCAGAAGCCAGGGAGCTTTCTTT. The encoded protein is CASTRSQGAFF. The full variable domain, completed using reference TRBV2 and TRBJ1-1, is EPEVTQTPSHQVTQMGQEVILRCVPISNHLYFYWYRQILGQKVEFLVSFYNNEISEKSEIFDDQFSVERPDGSNFTLKIRSTKLEDSAMYFCASTRSQGAFFGQGTRLTVV.

The V call is TRBV28, the J call TRBJ2-2; TRBD2 matches 8 bases. From germline, CDR1 is MDHEN and CDR2 SYDVKM. This CDR3 has 15 amino acids. After removal of 6 bases from V and 5 bases from J, the junction contained 8 bases not matched to a gene. CDR3 DNA: TGTGCCAGCAGCGGGAGGGCCATGAGAACCGGGGAGCTGTTTTTT. Translated, it gives CASSGRAMRTGELFF.

The rearrangement uses TRBV5-1 and TRBJ2-7; TRBD1 matches 8 bases. Germline V gene data show CDR1 as SGHRS and CDR2 as YFSETQ. Unmatched junction bases numbered 4, after V lost 6 bases and J lost 5 bases. The CDR3 length is 12 residues. In nucleotides, the CDR3 is TGCGCCAGCATCGACAGGGGTGACGAGCAGTACTTC. It codes for CASIDRGDEQYF.

The rearrangement links TRBV29-1 to TRBJ2-1; 9 positions agree with TRBD1. The J segment lost 9 bases and the V segment lost 7 bases, leaving 10 bases of the junction unmatched. Germline V gene sequence: CDR1 SQVTM, CDR2 ANQGSEA. The CDR3 covers 13 residues. CDR3 in amino acids: CSARDREYSEQFF. The CDR3 nucleotides read TGCAGCGCCCGGGACAGGGAATATAGTGAGCAGTTCTTC.

This CDR3 is CASSLRGGRWVNTEAFF. The CDR3 DNA reads as TGTGCCAGCAGCTTACGGGGTGGCCGCTGGGTGAACACTGAAGCTTTCTTT. V usage is TRBV11-2 and J usage is TRBJ1-1; D call uncertain. V was pared by 2 bases and J by 0 bases, with 16 bases between. Germline V gives CDR1 SGHAT, CDR2 FQNNGV. The CDR3 extends over 17 amino acids.

This clone was observed a single time. The chain carries TRBV15 and TRBJ2-1, with TRBD2 identical over 14 bases. V lost 2 bases and J lost 9; bases outside the gene matches: 9. In germline, CDR1 is LNHNV, CDR2 YYDKDF (reference sequence). CDR3 length: 17 amino acids. The CDR3 protein is CATSRTSGLAGVGEQFF. CDR3 bases: TGTGCCACCAGCAGAACCTCGGGACTAGCGGGAGTGGGTGAGCAGTTCTTC. Looking up the rest from reference TRBV15 and TRBJ2-1 gives the full variable domain: DAMVIQNPRYQVTQFGKPVTLSCSQTLNHNVMYWYQQKSSQAPKLLFHYYDKDFNNEADTPDNFQSRRPNTSFCFLDIRSPGLGDTAMYLCATSRTSGLAGVGEQFFGPGTRLTVL.

This clone is a singleton in its sample. CDR3 sequence reads: CASSTGQLGYTF. CDR3 sequence (DNA): TGTGCCAGTAGTACCGGACAGCTTGGCTACACCTTC. The chain recombines TRBV19 with TRBJ1-2; a weak D match, TRBD1 (6 bases). The V end was cut by 4 bases, the J end by 7 bases, with 10 bases between. The CDR3 spans 12 residues. The germline CDR1 and CDR2 sequences are LNHDA and SQIVND (reference sequence).

In this sample, this clone turned up a few times. This chain connects TRBV28 to TRBJ2-1; 13 bases agree with TRBD2. This CDR3 is 19 amino acids long. Germline-derived CDR1 and CDR2 are MDHEN and SYDVKM. With V trimmed by 3 bases and J by 9 bases, 17 bases remained unmatched. CDR3 loop: CASSFIPGRTSGSQGEQFF. The CDR3 region has the DNA TGTGCCAGCAGTTTTATTCCAGGTCGGACTAGCGGGAGCCAGGGTGAGCAGTTCTTC.

The chain carries TRBV9 and TRBJ1-3; D unclear. From germline, CDR1 is SGDLS and CDR2 YYNGEE. V was cut by 3 bases and J by 0 bases, with 16 bases left in between. The CDR3 totals 17 residues. The CDR3 protein is CASSAGVIPFSGNTIYF. The DNA of the CDR3 is TGTGCCAGCAGCGCCGGGGTCATTCCGTTCTCTGGAAACACCATATATTTT.

The chain uses TRBV28 and TRBJ2-1; a possible D gene is TRBD1 (8 bases). The CDR3 is 14 residues long. With 7 bases removed from V and 5 bases from J, the gap between germline ends came to 15 bases. In germline, CDR1 is MDHEN, CDR2 SYDVKM. CDR3 nucleotide sequence: TGTGCCAGCAACATACAGGGGGGGGACAATGAGCAGTTCTTC. Protein: CASNIQGGDNEQFF.

Notes on this clone: This CDR3 is also generated by other DNA sequences in the sample. V usage is TRBV27 and J usage is TRBJ1-1; TRBD1 might be the D (6 bases). CDR1 is MNHEY, CDR2 SMNVEV, per germline (reference sequence). This CDR3 has 14 residues. Trimming removed 3 bases at V and 2 bases at J, with 10 bases between. Written as DNA, the CDR3 is TGTGCCAGCAGTTTGGCGGGGGGCAACACTGAAGCTTTCTTT. Encoded protein: CASSLAGGNTEAFF.